The 26 T cell receptor beta chains below come from one sample, sequenced in a study of human CD8 memory T cell subsets. Libraries for TCR beta were constructed using UMI-labeled 5' RACE. TCRdb re-analyzed the 5' RACE reads; it lists each CDR3 protein once, without DNA. In total, the table holds just under 5,000 distinct CDR3 sequences. The sample taken for sequencing was CD8+ effector memory T cells (TEM) sorted from PBMCs. Indicated subset: effector memory CD8 T cells, CCR7- CD45RO+ CD95+. The receptors derive from a human donor in good health.

This chain links TRBV5-4 with TRBJ2-1; TCRdb reports TRBD2, a call that lacks DNA to check it against. This CDR3 comprises 14 residues. Germline-derived CDR1 and CDR2 are SGHNT and YYREEE (reference sequence). CDR3 region: CANPSGEGGHEQFF. Supplemented by reference TRBV5-4 and TRBJ2-1, the full variable domain reads ETGVTQSPTHLIKTRGQQVTLRCSSQSGHNTVSWYQQALGQGPQFIFQYYREEENGRGNFPPRFSGLQFPNYSSELNVNALELDDSALYLCANPSGEGGHEQFFGPGTRLTVL.

The V gene is TRBV30, the J gene TRBJ2-2; no DNA is available, so the TRBD2 call from TCRdb remains unchecked. The CDR3 is 15 amino acids. From germline, CDR1 is GTSNPN and CDR2 SVGIG (reference sequence). This CDR3 is CAWSVISEDTGELFF.

V is TRBV30 and J is TRBJ2-7. CDR1 is GTSNPN and CDR2 is SVGIG in the germline V gene (reference sequence). This CDR3 region has 12 residues. This chain's CDR3 is CAWTDGIYEQYF.

The chain carries TRBV4-2 and TRBJ2-7; the TCRdb call, TRBD1, lacks DNA for checking. Looked up from germline, CDR1 is LGHNA and CDR2 is YNFKEQ. The CDR3 runs to 15 residues. The CDR3 is CASSQDYEGPYEQYF.

J is TRBJ2-5 and V is TRBV20-1; TCRdb designates TRBD1, a call that cannot be tested without DNA. The CDR3 loop spans 15 amino acids. Germline CDR1 is DFQATT and CDR2 is SNEGSKA (reference sequence). CDR3 sequence reads: CSARDGTGGPETQYF.

This clonotype ranks as medium-sized in terms of frequency. V usage is TRBV9 and J usage is TRBJ2-5; the D gene TCRdb calls, TRBD1, cannot be checked with no DNA. The CDR3 totals 19 residues. Germline assignment: CDR1 SGDLS and CDR2 YYNGEE. CDR3 protein: CASRRDTSTLLLPQETQYF.

Its frequency marks this clonotype as medium-sized (0.01 to 0.1%). The rearrangement uses TRBV29-1 and TRBJ2-1. Per the germline V gene, CDR1 is SQVTM and CDR2 is ANQGSEA. This CDR3 is built from 14 residues. The CDR3 here is CSVDLGSSYNEQFF.

The chain couples TRBV6-4 to TRBJ2-3; TCRdb selects TRBD1, and the lack of DNA leaves this call unchecked. The CDR3 has 15 amino acids. Looked up from germline, CDR1 is MRHNA and CDR2 is SNTAGT. CDR3 region: CASSDNGGTEDTQYF.

V and J are TRBV20-1 and TRBJ2-3; the TCRdb D gene call, TRBD2, has no DNA to confirm it. This CDR3 region has 19 residues. Germline V gene sequence: CDR1 DFQATT, CDR2 SNEGSKA (reference sequence). The CDR3 loop is CSARGSVGGVAGTTDTQYF.

The chain recombines TRBV9 with TRBJ2-2; checking the TCRdb D call of TRBD1 is not possible without DNA. The CDR3 extends over 17 amino acids. Germline V lookup: CDR1 SGDLS, CDR2 YYNGEE. CDR3 in amino acids: CASRDDWGAQNTGELFF.

This chain uses TRBV6-2 or TRBV6-3 with TRBJ2-1; the TCRdb D gene call, TRBD2, has no DNA to confirm it. This CDR3 contains 15 residues. CDR1 is MNHEY, CDR2 SVGEGT, per germline. The CDR3 sequence: CASSPSDHSYNEQFF.

This chain links TRBV15 with TRBJ1-5; TCRdb picks TRBD1, but there is no DNA to check that call. The CDR3 is 16 amino acids. CDR1 and CDR2 from the germline V gene are LNHNV and YYDKDF (reference sequence). The CDR3 spells CATSRDYGEPLSPQHF.

Measured by frequency, this clonotype is medium-sized (0.01 to 0.1%). The V call is TRBV6-6, the J call TRBJ2-5; without DNA, the TCRdb call of TRBD1 cannot be checked. The CDR3 runs 15 residues. Germline assignment: CDR1 MNHNY and CDR2 SVGAGI (reference sequence). The CDR3 here is CASRKTPDSSETQYF.

The chain couples TRBV25-1 to TRBJ1-5. CDR1 is MGHDK, CDR2 SYGVNS, per germline. The CDR3 spans 13 residues. CDR3: CASSGREGEPQHF.

The chain uses TRBV28 and TRBJ1-5. Germline CDR1 is MDHEN and CDR2 is SYDVKM. This CDR3 region has 18 residues. Here the CDR3 reads CASRPTGLGTYSNQPQHF.

The chain has TRBV11-3 and TRBJ2-3; the TCRdb D gene call, TRBD1, has no DNA to confirm it. This CDR3 is built from 15 residues. Germline CDR1 SGHNT, CDR2 YENEEA. The CDR3 protein is CASSSRDGYTDTQYF.

This clonotype is deemed large by its frequency. The CDR3 is CASSLGPSFGTVEYGYTF. The chain carries TRBV5-1 and TRBJ1-2; TCRdb calls TRBD1, which cannot be checked without DNA. Germline CDR1 is SGHRS and CDR2 is YFSETQ. The CDR3 spans 18 residues.

According to its frequency, this clonotype is medium-sized (0.01 to 0.1%). The chain employs TRBV20-1 and TRBJ2-2; TCRdb gives TRBD1 as the D gene, but with no DNA this cannot be confirmed. In germline, CDR1 is DFQATT, CDR2 SNEGSKA (reference sequence). The CDR3 spans 14 residues. CDR3 sequence: CSARTGLDAGELFF.

J is TRBJ2-1 and V is TRBV4-3; there is no DNA to check the TCRdb D call of TRBD1. CDR1 and CDR2 from the germline V gene are LGHNA and YSLEER. CDR3 size: 16 residues. The CDR3 loop reads CASSQDVRGGYNEQFF.

The chain carries TRBV13 and TRBJ1-1; the TCRdb call, TRBD1, lacks DNA for checking. The CDR3 totals 14 residues. Germline V gene lookup returns CDR1 PRHDT and CDR2 FYEKMQ (reference sequence). This chain's CDR3 is CASSPAGLNTEAFF. The whole variable domain, remainder taken from reference TRBV13 and TRBJ1-1, is AAGVIQSPRHLIKEKRETATLKCYPIPRHDTVYWYQQGPGQDPQFLISFYEKMQSDKGSIPDRFSAQQFSDYHSELNMSSLELGDSALYFCASSPAGLNTEAFFGQGTRLTVV.

This clonotype registers medium-sized (0.01 to 0.1%) by frequency. V and J are TRBV4-2 and TRBJ2-1; TCRdb outputs TRBD1, but without DNA this stays unchecked. The germline gives CDR1 LGHNA, CDR2 YNFKEQ. The CDR3 loop spans 17 amino acids. The CDR3: CASSQDRDSSSYNEQFF.

The chain couples TRBV20-1 to TRBJ2-1; TCRdb indicates TRBD2, and absent DNA this call remains unverified. This CDR3 is 16 amino acids long. Germline loops: CDR1 DFQATT, CDR2 SNEGSKA (reference sequence). CDR3 sequence reads: CSANPPTSIDYNEQFF.

This clonotype registers large (0.1 to 1%) by frequency. V and J are TRBV12-2 and TRBJ2-5; with no DNA, the TCRdb D assignment of TRBD1 cannot be verified. TRBV12-2 is marked as a pseudogene. The CDR3 has 12 amino acids. Here the CDR3 reads CASRLRGETQYF.

This clonotype is called medium-sized based on its frequency. The rearrangement joins TRBV20-1 to TRBJ2-7; TCRdb gives TRBD1 as the D gene, but with no DNA this cannot be confirmed. The CDR3 contains 15 residues. Per germline, CDR1 DFQATT and CDR2 SNEGSKA (reference sequence). The CDR3 spells CSARQPEGSRYEQYF.

This clonotype counts as medium-sized by frequency. V is TRBV20-1 and J is TRBJ2-3; the TRBD2 assignment by TCRdb is unverifiable without DNA. The CDR3 totals 14 residues. Per the germline V gene, CDR1 is DFQATT and CDR2 is SNEGSKA (reference sequence). Here the CDR3 reads CSASGRRSTDTQYF.

In terms of frequency, this clonotype is large. The rearrangement uses TRBV4-2 and TRBJ2-3; TCRdb's D gene call, TRBD2, goes unchecked for lack of DNA. Germline CDR1 reads LGHNA; CDR2 reads YNFKEQ. The CDR3 is made up of 16 amino acids. CDR3 in amino acids: CASSQDQAGGPDTQYF.